In this sample, the clone carrying this TCR beta chain turned up a few times. Its antigen is not known. Assay: immunoSEQ multiplex PCR; the TCRdb copy retains only in-frame clones and omits some. The repertoire has roughly 350,000 clones, roughly 87% of them found once; the top ten carry around 3.5%. The source of the sample is a study of Ad26.COV2.S vaccination and SARS-CoV-2 variants. For the study at large: Ad26.COV2.S given intramuscularly, once or twice 56 days apart.

Study observations and caveats: Post-vaccination spike-specific CD8+ and CD4+ T cell responses reportedly had substantial breadth. Similar non-spike TCR breadth was seen in vaccine and placebo recipients. Total T cell responses were possibly underestimated by TCR breadth and depth analyses.

Noted treatment: approximately 18 received Ad26.COV2.S at low or high dose, single or two shots; 5 received placebo; per-sample allocation not given. Day 63 after the first vaccine or placebo injection was the time point for sampling. Deletions cut 6 bases from V and 0 bases from J, with 11 bases between. Germline V CDR1 and CDR2: MNHEY, SMNVEV (reference sequence). The CDR3 spans 14 residues. This TCR derives from a person aged 18 to 65 who received the Ad26.COV2.S COVID-19 vaccine or a placebo. The source was peripheral blood, collected in a trial of Ad26.COV2.S vaccine versus placebo. The chain combines TRBV27 with TRBJ1-1; D is unclear. The CDR3 DNA follows: TGTGCCAGCAGCCCTGCTTCCATGAACACTGAAGCTTTCTTT. The encoded protein is CASSPASMNTEAFF.